Sequencing of this T cell receptor beta chain was carried out in a study of Ad26.COV2.S vaccination and SARS-CoV-2 variants. About the research overall: The trial was COV1001 and the donor's arm was Ad26.COV2.S. Dosing was one shot or two shots 56 days apart. Study results and caveats: People who got the vaccine had more spike-specific TCR breadth than people who got placebo.

Remarks on this clone: Antigen: not known.

Assay: immunoSEQ multiplex PCR; the TCRdb copy retains only in-frame clones and omits some. The sample lists approximately 420,000 clones, about nine tenths occurring once. Trimming took 2 bases from V and 0 from J; bases not matched to a gene: 0. Germline CDR1 reads SEHNR; CDR2 reads FQNEAQ (reference sequence). The CDR3 is 14 amino acids. As for treatment: over 15 received Ad26.COV2.S at low or high dose, single or two shots; five or six received placebo; per-sample allocation not given. Specimens were obtained on day 63 following the first vaccine or placebo injection. The sequencing here drew on peripheral blood, taken in a trial of Ad26.COV2.S vaccine versus placebo. V and J are TRBV7-9 and TRBJ1-1, with 7 bases identical to TRBD1. The receptor comes from a person between 18 and 60 years old who received the Ad26.COV2.S COVID-19 vaccine or a placebo. The DNA of the CDR3 is TGTGCCAGCAGCTTACAGGGGGTGAACACTGAAGCTTTCTTT. Protein product: CASSLQGVNTEAFF.